Sequencing of this T cell receptor beta chain was carried out in a study of T-cell memory formation after mild COVID-19. At the level of the study: The study found TCR clusters largely donor specific.

Study results and caveats: Prior to infection, memory already included some responding clones, suggesting cross-reactive memory joined. CD4+ contracting clones lay mainly in CM and EM, CD8+ ones in EMRA.

Researchers used 5'RACE with constant-segment primers to make TCR alpha and TCR beta cDNA libraries that carry sample barcodes and UMIs. Via MiXCR, TCRdb re-called the 5' RACE reads, giving one row per CDR3 protein. The profile shows some 600,000 distinct CDR3 sequences, around 16% of them singletons. On this clonotype: Its target is not known.

The TCR comes from an adult woman who had mild COVID-19 (a few samples of this study predate the infection). Cell type and time point are not known. Sequencing was performed on PBMCs or a T cell subset sorted from them (not recorded which).

CDR3 loop: CATSKVEDWAVYGYTF. The CDR3 nucleotides read TGTGCCACCAGCAAAGTAGAAGACTGGGCCGTCTACGGCTACACCTTC. This sequence joins TRBV15 and TRBJ1-2; no definite D call. The V gene lost 4 bases and the J gene lost 8 bases, with 23 bases spanning the gap. CDR3 size: 16 residues. CDR1 is LNHNV and CDR2 is YYDKDF in the germline V gene (reference sequence).